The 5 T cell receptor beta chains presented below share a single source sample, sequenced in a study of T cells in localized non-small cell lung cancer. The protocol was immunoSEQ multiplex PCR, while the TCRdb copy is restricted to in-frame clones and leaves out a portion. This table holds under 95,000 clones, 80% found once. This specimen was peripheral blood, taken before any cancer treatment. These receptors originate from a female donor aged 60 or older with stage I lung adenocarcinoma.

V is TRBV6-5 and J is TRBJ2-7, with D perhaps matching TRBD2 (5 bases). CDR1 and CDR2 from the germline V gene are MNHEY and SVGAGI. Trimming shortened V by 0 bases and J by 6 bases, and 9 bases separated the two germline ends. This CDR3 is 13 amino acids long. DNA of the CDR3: TGTGCCAGCAGTTACTCGTATGGGAGCGAGCAGTACTTC. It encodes CASSYSYGSEQYF.

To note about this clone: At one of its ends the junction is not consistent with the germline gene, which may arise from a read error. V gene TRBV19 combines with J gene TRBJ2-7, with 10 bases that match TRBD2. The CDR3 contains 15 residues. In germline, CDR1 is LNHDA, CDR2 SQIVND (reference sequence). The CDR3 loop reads CASSEKRGGSNEQYF. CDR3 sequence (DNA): TGTGCCAGTAGTGAAAAGCGGGGGGGCTCCAACGAGCAGTACTTC.

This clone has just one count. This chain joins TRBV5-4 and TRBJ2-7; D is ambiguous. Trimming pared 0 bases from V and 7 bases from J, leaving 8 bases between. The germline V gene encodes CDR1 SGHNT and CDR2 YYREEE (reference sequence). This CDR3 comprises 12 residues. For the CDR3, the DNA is TGTGCCAGCAGCTTGGCCAACCAAGAGCAGTACTTC. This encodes CASSLANQEQYF.

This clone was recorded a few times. DNA for the CDR3: TGTGCCAGTAGTATATACGGGGGCGCGGAAGGCTACACCTTC. Translation: CASSIYGGAEGYTF. This chain links TRBV19 with TRBJ1-2, with a tentative D call TRBD1 (6 bases). Germline CDR1 is LNHDA and CDR2 is SQIVND (reference sequence). This CDR3 comprises 14 residues. V was shortened by 2 bases and J by 8 bases, with 15 bases between the two germline ends.

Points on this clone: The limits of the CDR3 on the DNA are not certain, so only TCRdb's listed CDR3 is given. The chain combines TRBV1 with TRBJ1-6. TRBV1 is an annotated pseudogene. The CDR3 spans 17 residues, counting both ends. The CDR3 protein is CTSSPVGAGSYNSPLHF.